A single T cell receptor beta chain is shown here with its context. This sample was taken from a study of CD4+ T cells in melanoma. TCRdb keeps only in-frame clones here, not all; method: immunoSEQ multiplex PCR. The data show more than 110,000 clones, 92% seen once. V lost 4 bases and J lost 4, with 13 bases in between. From germline, CDR1 is SGHAT and CDR2 FQNNGV. The CDR3 contains 14 residues. This chain connects TRBV11-2 to TRBJ1-1; D is unresolved. The receptor's source is a human donor with melanoma. The CDR3 region has the DNA TGTGCCAGCAGCTCAATCCGGGGTCCCACTGAAGCTTTCTTT. This encodes CASSSIRGPTEAFF.